This TCR beta chain was profiled in a study of cytomegalovirus exposure and HLA in healthy donors. Germline V CDR1 and CDR2: WNHNN, SYGVQD (reference sequence). The ends lost 4 bases at V and 4 bases at J; junction bases unmatched: 7. The CDR3 runs to 15 residues. The PCR contained 60 Vbeta and 13 Jbeta primers. Data came from immunoSEQ multiplex PCR; TCRdb stores just in-frame clones and leaves some out. The sample holds 100,000 to 150,000 clones, 80% seen once. The source of this sequence is a male donor in good health and CMV-seronegative. The J gene is TRBJ1-1, the V gene TRBV10-1; 9 nucleotides agree with TRBD1. The sequencing input was PBMCs. The DNA for the CDR3 is TGCGCCAGCAGTGCGTCCGGGACAGGGTCCACTGAAGCTTTCTTT. Its translation: CASSASGTGSTEAFF.